This TCR beta chain was obtained from a study of control samples from healthy donors and cancer patients. Sequenced by immunoSEQ multiplex PCR; TCRdb stores in-frame clones only, minus some. This table holds about 170,000 clones, around 90% found once. The germline V gene encodes CDR1 LGHDT and CDR2 YNNKEL (reference sequence). J gave up 4 bases and V 5 bases, and 7 bases lay outside the gene matches. This CDR3 region has 14 residues. Sequenced sample: blood. The chain is built from TRBV3-1 (or the pseudogene TRBV3-2) and TRBJ2-5; the match to TRBD1 covers 7 bases. The sequence derives from a woman in her 30s in good health. Written as DNA, the CDR3 is TGTGCCAGCAGCTCGACAGGGAAAAGAGAGACCCAGTACTTC. Translating gives CASSSTGKRETQYF.